This T cell receptor (beta chain) was documented in a study of blood T cell repertoires in COVID-19. The CDR3 covers 12 residues. The V end lost 6 bases, the J end lost 1 base, and 7 bases lay between the germline ends. Germline CDR1 is LGHDT and CDR2 is YNNKEL (reference sequence). Those enrolled, adults aged roughly 18 to 89 years, came from about two dozen US areas. Researchers sorted participants into cohorts using their self-reported clinical history. For recovered donors of Cohort 3, there were two negative PCRs, clearance, or symptom resolution. The authors' processing: Quantification of nucleated cells was approximated via reference gene primer amplification. Repertoires were generated with immunoSEQ multiplex PCR, while TCRdb's copy carries only in-frame clones and drops some. V and J calls and clone size are copied from that table; D and trimming were computed from the DNA. The sample shows a few hundred thousand clones, approximately 90% of them seen only once.

Sequenced input: PBMCs or T cells enriched from blood (not recorded which). This clonotype originated in a man aged 25 to 45 who had recovered from COVID-19. This chain joins TRBV3-1 (or the pseudogene TRBV3-2) and TRBJ2-7, with D maybe TRBD1 (5 bases). Here the CDR3 DNA reads TGTGCCAGCAGTCCAGGGTCCTACGAGCAGTACTTC. This translates into CASSPGSYEQYF.